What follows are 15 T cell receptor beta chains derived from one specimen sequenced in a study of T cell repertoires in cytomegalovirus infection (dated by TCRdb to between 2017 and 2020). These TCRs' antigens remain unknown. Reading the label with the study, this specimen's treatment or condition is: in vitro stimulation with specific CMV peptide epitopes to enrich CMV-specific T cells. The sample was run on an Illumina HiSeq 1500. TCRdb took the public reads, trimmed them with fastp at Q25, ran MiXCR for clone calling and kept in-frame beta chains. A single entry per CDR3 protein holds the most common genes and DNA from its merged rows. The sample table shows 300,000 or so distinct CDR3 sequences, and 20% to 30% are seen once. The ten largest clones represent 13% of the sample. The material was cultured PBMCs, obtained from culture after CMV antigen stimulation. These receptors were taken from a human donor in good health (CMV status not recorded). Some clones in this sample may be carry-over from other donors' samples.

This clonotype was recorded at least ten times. The CDR3 region has the DNA TGTGCCAGCAGTTTATTCACCAGGGACACTGAAGCTTTCTTT. It is translated as CASSLFTRDTEAFF. The V gene is TRBV12-3 or TRBV12-4, the J gene TRBJ1-1; a possible D gene is TRBD1 (5 bases). The germline V and J ends were trimmed by 2 bases and 3 bases, with 10 bases remaining between them. This CDR3 comprises 14 residues.

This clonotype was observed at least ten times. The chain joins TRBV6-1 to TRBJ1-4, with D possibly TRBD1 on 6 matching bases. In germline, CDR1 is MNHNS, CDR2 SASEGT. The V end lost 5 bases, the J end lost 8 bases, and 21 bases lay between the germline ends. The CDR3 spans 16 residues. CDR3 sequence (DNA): TGTGCCAGCAGTTCCCACCGACAGGTGGTCCTAGAAAAACTGTTTTTT. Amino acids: CASSSHRQVVLEKLFF.

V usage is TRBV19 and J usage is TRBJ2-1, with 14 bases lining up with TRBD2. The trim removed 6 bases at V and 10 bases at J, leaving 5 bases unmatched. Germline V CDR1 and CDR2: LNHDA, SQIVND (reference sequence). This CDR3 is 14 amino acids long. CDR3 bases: TGTGCCAGTAGGACTAGCGGGAGGGCCCGGGAGCAGTTCTTC. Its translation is CASRTSGRAREQFF.

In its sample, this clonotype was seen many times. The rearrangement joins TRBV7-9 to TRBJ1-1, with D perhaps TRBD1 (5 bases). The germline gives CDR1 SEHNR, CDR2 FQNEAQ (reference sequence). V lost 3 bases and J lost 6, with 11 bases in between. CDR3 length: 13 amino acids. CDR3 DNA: TGTGCCAGCAGCTTTGGGGGTTCGCCTGAAGCTTTCTTT. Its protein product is CASSFGGSPEAFF.

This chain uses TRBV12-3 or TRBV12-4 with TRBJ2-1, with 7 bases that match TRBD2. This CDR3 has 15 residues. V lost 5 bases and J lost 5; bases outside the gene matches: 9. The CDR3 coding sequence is TGTGCCAGCAGTCCGGCGGGGGTATTGGACAATGAGCAGTTCTTC. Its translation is CASSPAGVLDNEQFF.

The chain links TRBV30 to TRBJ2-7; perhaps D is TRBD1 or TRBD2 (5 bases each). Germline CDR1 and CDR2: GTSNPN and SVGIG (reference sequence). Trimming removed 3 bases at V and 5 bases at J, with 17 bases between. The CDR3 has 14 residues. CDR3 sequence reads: CAWSSGQGRDEQYF. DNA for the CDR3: TGTGCCTGGAGCAGCGGTCAGGGCAGGGACGAGCAGTACTTC. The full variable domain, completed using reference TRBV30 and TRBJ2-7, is SQTIHQWPATLVQPVGSPLSLECTVEGTSNPNLYWYRQAAGRGLQLLFYSVGIGQISSEVPQNLSASRPQDRQFILSSKKLLLSDSGFYLCAWSSGQGRDEQYFGPGTRLTVT.

CDR3 in amino acids: CASSHEFGDRGNSYEQYV. CDR3 nucleotide sequence: TGCGCCAGCAGTCACGAATTTGGAGACAGGGGTAACTCCTACGAGCAGTACGTC. This sequence joins TRBV23-1 and TRBJ2-7; 8 bases are shared with TRBD1. TRBV23-1 is marked as an open reading frame, function uncertain. With 3 bases clipped from V and 0 bases from J, the junction kept 13 bases outside the gene matches. CDR3 size: 18 residues.

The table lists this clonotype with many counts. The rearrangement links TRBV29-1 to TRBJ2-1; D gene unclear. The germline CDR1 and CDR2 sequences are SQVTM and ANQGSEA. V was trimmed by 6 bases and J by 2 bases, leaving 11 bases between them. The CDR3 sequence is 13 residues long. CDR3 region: CSVESSTYNEQFF. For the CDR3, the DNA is TGCAGCGTAGAGTCGTCCACCTACAATGAGCAGTTCTTC.

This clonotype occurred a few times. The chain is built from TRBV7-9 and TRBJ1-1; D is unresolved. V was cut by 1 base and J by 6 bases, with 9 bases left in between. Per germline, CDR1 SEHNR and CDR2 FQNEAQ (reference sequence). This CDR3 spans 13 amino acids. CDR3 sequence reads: CASSLDLSPEAFF. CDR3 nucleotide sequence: TGTGCCAGCAGCTTAGATTTAAGCCCTGAAGCTTTCTTT.

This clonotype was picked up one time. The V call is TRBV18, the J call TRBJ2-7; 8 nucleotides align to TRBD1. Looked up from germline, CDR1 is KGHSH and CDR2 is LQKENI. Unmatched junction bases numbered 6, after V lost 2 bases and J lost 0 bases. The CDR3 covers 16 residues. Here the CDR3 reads CASSPSPGQGSYEQYF. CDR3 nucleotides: TGTGCCAGCTCACCATCCCCCGGACAGGGCTCCTACGAGCAGTACTTC.

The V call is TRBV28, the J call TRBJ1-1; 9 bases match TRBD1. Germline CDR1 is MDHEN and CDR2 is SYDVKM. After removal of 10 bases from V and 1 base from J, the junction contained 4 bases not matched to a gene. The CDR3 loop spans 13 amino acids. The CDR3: CAIDRGKNTEAFF. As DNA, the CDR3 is TGTGCCATCGACAGGGGGAAGAACACTGAAGCTTTCTTT.

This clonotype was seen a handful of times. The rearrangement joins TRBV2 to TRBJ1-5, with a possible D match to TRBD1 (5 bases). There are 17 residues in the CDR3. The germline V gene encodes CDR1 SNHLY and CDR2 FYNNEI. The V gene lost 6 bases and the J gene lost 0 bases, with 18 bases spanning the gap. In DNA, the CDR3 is TGTGCCAGCAGCCTACGCCGACAGACCATTAGCAATCAGCCCCAGCATTTT. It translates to CASSLRRQTISNQPQHF.

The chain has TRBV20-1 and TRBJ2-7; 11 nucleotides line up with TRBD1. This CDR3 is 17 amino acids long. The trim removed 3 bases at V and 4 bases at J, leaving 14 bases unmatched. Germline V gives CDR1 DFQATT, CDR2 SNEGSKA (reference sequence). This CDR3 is CSARRKRTGGIGYEQYF. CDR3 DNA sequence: TGCAGTGCTAGGAGGAAGAGGACAGGGGGCATCGGATACGAGCAGTACTTC.

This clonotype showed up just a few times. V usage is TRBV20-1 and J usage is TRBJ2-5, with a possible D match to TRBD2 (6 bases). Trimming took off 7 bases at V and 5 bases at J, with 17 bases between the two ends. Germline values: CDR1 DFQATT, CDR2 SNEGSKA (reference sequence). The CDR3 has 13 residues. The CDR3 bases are TGCAGTGTGCTAGCGCTTATTTCGGAGACCCAGTACTTC. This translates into CSVLALISETQYF.

The CDR3 sequence: CASGFLNYGYTF. DNA for the CDR3: TGTGCTAGTGGCTTCTTGAATTATGGCTACACCTTC. The chain links TRBV12-5 to TRBJ1-2; D not certain. The CDR3 length is 12 residues. From germline, CDR1 is LGHNT and CDR2 FRNRAP. V lost 6 bases, J lost 5 bases, and 10 bases lay in between.